This TCR beta chain was profiled in a study of healthy donors' naive CD4 and CD8 T cells. Study at large: All functional IMGT TCR alpha variants were covered by new primers.

CD4+CD8-CD45RO-CD45RA+ cells were naive CD4+; CD8+CD4-CD45RA+CD27bright cells were naive CD8+. A linear amplification protocol produced the TCR libraries from 500 ng of total RNA. TCRdb re-called the reads with MiXCR, one entry per CDR3 protein. The data hold 150,000 to 200,000 distinct CDR3 sequences, with about 74% observed a single time. Germline V gene lookup returns CDR1 SQVTM and CDR2 ANQGSEA. This CDR3 comprises 12 residues. Trimming took 6 bases from V and 4 from J, leaving 13 bases between them. Only a few counts were recorded for this clonotype. Its antigen remains unknown. Regarding the study as a whole: Most V and J genes were reportedly biased between naive CD4+ and CD8+ cells.

The receptor comes from a pool of human donors in good health; the sample pools cells from several healthy donors. The sequencing sample was made of naive CD4+ and CD8+ T cells sorted from blood, pooled from several donors. V usage is TRBV29-1 and J usage is TRBJ2-7, with D perhaps matching TRBD1 or TRBD2 (5 bases each). In DNA form, the CDR3 reads TGCAGCGTGGGGGTAAAGGGATACGAGCAGTACTTC. Its translation is CSVGVKGYEQYF.